The entry below gives a single T cell receptor (beta chain) sequence along with its context. Its recognized antigen is unknown. No much larger clone exists at a distance of one base, and base qualities are not known. Whole blood was collected in K2EDTA tubes by collaborating institutions according to the institutions' own protocols. For TCRbeta analysis, collaborator samples were shipped as frozen whole blood, as isolated PBMCs, or as DNA extracted from either sample type. This record belongs to a study of blood T cell repertoires in COVID-19 (dated by TCRdb to the early 2020s). About the full investigation: Samples from collaborators originated in the United States, Italy and Spain and spanned both the acute and convalescent phases of COVID-19. The material from the prospective study consisted of cDNA or gDNA derived from T cells, B-cell-depleted T cells, or PBMCs. Subjects who had been exposed to COVID-19, were actively infected with it, or had recovered from it provided the deeply sampled blood TCRbeta repertoires that made up the dataset. The repertoires were released in a freely available public database intended as a resource for research on the immune response to SARS-CoV-2. The samples were drawn from two sources: the first 160 participants of the ongoing ImmuneRACE study, and fewer than 1,500 subjects contributed by 6 global collaborators. Nearly every sample came with metadata listing a de-identified subject ID, COVID-19 status, age in years and sex. HLA class I and class II types, where available, came from metadata supplied by the sample provider rather than from assay-based typing.

On the study overall, not on this receptor specifically: The quantity of clinical and demographic metadata differed by source and by participant and was supplied without curation.

TCRbeta CDR3 regions were amplified from genomic DNA using the immunoSEQ Assay, a bias-controlled multiplex PCR. From the authors' description of their analysis: The number of nucleated cells in each sample was estimated by amplification of reference gene primers within the assay. Sequence reads were collapsed and filtered to measure the absolute abundance of every unique TCRbeta CDR3 rearrangement. For each sample, productive Simpson clonality was calculated as the square root of Simpson's diversity index over productive rearrangements. Not all clones reach the TCRdb copy of this immuneACCESS table, which keeps in-frame sequences only. Checked studies attribute under half of the gap to unresolved V genes and leave the rest unexplained. From that table come the V and J calls and clone size; the DNA was used to work out D and trimming. This sample lists about 67,000 clones; approximately 90% were detected once. Roughly 19% of the sample comes from the top ten.

Source material: peripheral blood. The source of this sequence is a woman aged 80 or over with acute or convalescent COVID-19.

The base sequence is TGTGCCACCAGTGCGGCTAGCGGATCCACAGATACGCAGTATTTT. It is translated as CATSAASGSTDTQYF. Recombination connected TRBV24-1 to TRBJ2-3, and TRBD2 aligns with 7 junction nucleotides. As encoded in the germline V gene, CDR1 is KGHDR while CDR2 is SFDVKD. Ends trimmed: V by 5 bases, J by 2 bases; bases unmatched to a gene: 6. There are 15 amino acids in the CDR3, from cysteine to phenylalanine inclusive. Only CDR3 DNA is held: 45 bases, read in frame from base 1.